Presented here are 13 T cell receptor beta chains from one specimen sequenced in a study of T cells after yellow fever vaccination. TCRdb used MiXCR to reprocess the 5' RACE reads, holding one entry per CDR3 protein. Among thousands of distinct CDR3 sequences, roughly 6.5% were seen once, and the ten largest hold approximately 61%. Source: PBMCs, either bulk or a sorted T-cell subset (CD4+, CD8+, memory, or dextramer-sorted; not recorded which), taken roughly 15 days after the first yellow fever vaccination. These TCRs come from a young man who received the YFV17D yellow fever vaccine.

Ten or more counts support this clonotype. The rearrangement uses TRBV18 and TRBJ2-7; 7 bases are shared with TRBD1. Germline trimming cut 3 bases from V and 0 bases from J; bases unmatched to any gene: 5. The CDR3 spans 15 residues. Germline V lookup: CDR1 KGHSH, CDR2 LQKENI. CDR3 loop: CASSPRQGLSYEQYF. CDR3 in DNA: TGTGCCAGCTCACCGCGACAGGGCCTCTCCTACGAGCAGTACTTC.

This clonotype was seen ten or more times. This chain connects TRBV5-1 to TRBJ1-1, with D perhaps matching TRBD1 (6 bases). Germline V gene data show CDR1 as SGHRS and CDR2 as YFSETQ. Trimming took 0 bases from V and 4 from J, leaving 16 bases between them. This CDR3 has 16 amino acids. The CDR3 DNA follows: TGCGCCAGCAGCTTGGAAGGCGTGGGGGCGAGCACTGAAGCTTTCTTT. Protein sequence: CASSLEGVGASTEAFF.

This clonotype appeared many times. The rearrangement links TRBV6-2 or TRBV6-3 to TRBJ2-7; TRBD2 aligns across 8 bases. CDR3 length: 18 amino acids. Germline lookup yields CDR1 MNHEY and CDR2 SVGEGT. V was pared by 7 bases and J by 5 bases, with 22 bases of the junction left unmatched. In nucleotides, the CDR3 is TGTGCCAGCACCTTCGACGGGACTAGGGGACCACGGGATCACGAGCAGTACTTC. Its translation is CASTFDGTRGPRDHEQYF.

The table lists this clonotype with many counts. The DNA for the CDR3 is TGCGCCAGCAGCCCGTGGTCGCGCCTTCCCAGTCCTGGGGCCAACGTCCTGACTTTC. Translated, it gives CASSPWSRLPSPGANVLTF. The rearrangement links TRBV4-3 to TRBJ2-6; D remains unclear. The CDR3 contains 19 residues. Trimming took 4 bases from V and 2 from J, leaving 21 bases between them. The germline gives CDR1 LGHNA, CDR2 YSLEER.

This clonotype has a count of ten or more. The rearrangement links TRBV25-1 to TRBJ1-5, with 7 bases identical to TRBD1. The length of the CDR3 is 16 residues. Germline CDR1 and CDR2: MGHDK and SYGVNS. V shed 2 bases and J 3 bases; nucleotides not matched to a gene: 7. CDR3 in amino acids: CASSEGGRGFNQPQHF. CDR3 nucleotide sequence: TGTGCCAGCAGTGAAGGAGGCAGGGGGTTCAATCAGCCCCAGCATTTT.

In its sample, this clonotype was seen many times. The V call is TRBV7-2, the J call TRBJ1-5, with 8 nucleotides matching TRBD1. Germline lookup yields CDR1 SGHTA and CDR2 FQGNSA. This CDR3 comprises 15 residues. Trimming at V came to 3 bases and at J to 2 bases, leaving 3 bases not matched to a gene. CDR3 loop: CASSFQGAGNQPQHF. The CDR3 coding sequence is TGTGCCAGCAGCTTCCAGGGGGCAGGCAATCAGCCCCAGCATTTT.

This clonotype showed up many times. The V call is TRBV12-3 or TRBV12-4, the J call TRBJ2-1; 11 bases agree with TRBD2. V shed 7 bases, J shed 1 base, and the junction held 6 bases outside the gene matches. The CDR3 sequence is 16 residues long. The CDR3 is CASKLAGAASYNEQFF. The CDR3, as DNA: TGTGCCAGCAAACTAGCGGGGGCGGCGTCCTACAATGAGCAGTTCTTC.

This clonotype was recorded many times. V gene TRBV6-1 combines with J gene TRBJ2-1; TRBD1 matches at 7 bases. Germline values: CDR1 MNHNS, CDR2 SASEGT. This CDR3 has 15 amino acids. V dropped 1 base and J dropped 0; count of bases not matched to a gene: 0. CDR3 loop: CASSEGDSSYNEQFF. The DNA for the CDR3 is TGTGCCAGCAGTGAAGGGGACAGCTCCTACAATGAGCAGTTCTTC.

This clonotype was found a few times. The chain couples TRBV7-9 to TRBJ2-7; D perhaps matches TRBD1 (6 bases). The CDR3 runs to 13 residues. Germline CDR1 and CDR2: SEHNR and FQNEAQ (reference sequence). V was clipped by 5 bases and J by 5 bases, with 13 bases between them. The CDR3, as DNA: TGTGCCAGCAGCCCGCGACACAGGGACGAGCAGTACTTC. It is translated as CASSPRHRDEQYF.

The CDR3 DNA sequence: TGTGCCAGCAGTCCGGGGATGGGGGCCAAGAGGCAGCCCCAGCATTTT. Translating gives CASSPGMGAKRQPQHF. The chain is built from TRBV6-5 and TRBJ1-5; D is perhaps TRBD1 (6 bases). Trimming took 5 bases from V and 7 from J, leaving 21 bases between them. This CDR3 is built from 16 residues. The germline V gene has CDR1 MNHEY and CDR2 SVGAGI.

This clonotype was picked up many times. The chain combines TRBV6-2 or TRBV6-3 with TRBJ1-2; D perhaps matches TRBD1 (6 bases). V lost 0 bases, J lost 8 bases, and 13 bases lay in between. CDR3 size: 14 residues. The germline gives CDR1 MNHEY, CDR2 SVGEGT. The CDR3 nucleotides are TGTGCCAGCAGTTACTCGTTACAGGGAAGCGGCTACACCTTC. Amino acid sequence: CASSYSLQGSGYTF.

The sample holds many counts of this clonotype. The chain employs TRBV18 and TRBJ2-5; the match to TRBD2 covers 8 bases. Germline V gives CDR1 KGHSH, CDR2 LQKENI. The CDR3 contains 16 residues. V shed 6 bases and J 1 base; nucleotides not matched to a gene: 10. The CDR3: CASSSPIAGSQETQYF. The CDR3 DNA sequence: TGTGCCAGCTCGTCCCCGATAGCGGGGTCCCAAGAGACCCAGTACTTC.

Many counts were recorded for this clonotype. V usage is TRBV20-1 and J usage is TRBJ1-1; D gene uncertain. CDR3 size: 11 residues. Trimming took 3 bases from V and 0 from J, leaving 2 bases between them. The germline V gene encodes CDR1 DFQATT and CDR2 SNEGSKA (reference sequence). The chain's CDR3 is CSASMNTEAFF. The CDR3 nucleotides read TGCAGTGCTAGTATGAACACTGAAGCTTTCTTT.